These 28 T cell receptor beta chains originate from one sample sequenced in a study of coeliac disease. The assay was immunoSEQ multiplex PCR, and TCRdb's table has in-frame clones only and misses some. The profile shows thousands of clones, around 60% of them singletons. Sample: lymphocytes from the gut lamina propria. The receptors come from a woman aged 30 to 39 without celiac disease.

The chain combines TRBV7-6 with TRBJ2-1; 12 bases are a match to TRBD2. CDR3 length: 15 amino acids. Germline-derived CDR1 and CDR2 are SGHVS and FNYEAQ. V gave up 0 bases and J gave up 10 bases; unmatched junction bases: 4. CDR3 residues: CASSLALAGGHEQFF. The CDR3 DNA is TGTGCCAGCAGCTTAGCGCTAGCGGGGGGGCACGAGCAGTTCTTC.

This clone occurred a few times. The rearrangement uses TRBV4-1 and TRBJ2-5; 7 bases line up with TRBD1. Germline assignment: CDR1 MGHRA and CDR2 YSYEKL. With V trimmed by 4 bases and J by 3 bases, 8 bases remained unmatched. CDR3 length: 15 residues. CDR3 sequence reads: CASSLSGTEKETQYF. The CDR3 nucleotides are TGCGCCAGCAGCCTCTCCGGGACAGAAAAAGAGACCCAGTACTTC.

The V and J genes are TRBV5-1 and TRBJ2-1, with 8 positions matching TRBD2. Germline lookup yields CDR1 SGHRS and CDR2 YFSETQ. V lost 1 base, J lost 8 bases, and 11 bases stayed unmatched. The CDR3 is 16 residues long. CDR3 protein: CASSLPRGGGGDEQFF. The DNA for the CDR3 is TGCGCCAGCAGCTTGCCCCGGGGGGGCGGTGGGGATGAGCAGTTCTTC. Complete variable domain (other parts from reference TRBV5-1 and TRBJ2-1): KAGVTQTPRYLIKTRGQQVTLSCSPISGHRSVSWYQQTPGQGLQFLFEYFSETQRNKGNFPGRFSGRQFSNSRSEMNVSTLELGDSALYLCASSLPRGGGGDEQFFGPGTRLTVL.

This clone has only a few counts. The chain uses TRBV6-5 and TRBJ1-1; possibly TRBD1 for D (6 bases). Per germline, CDR1 MNHEY and CDR2 SVGAGI. CDR3 length: 13 amino acids. Trimming took off 10 bases at V and 0 bases at J, with 12 bases between the two ends. DNA of the CDR3: TGTGCCACATGGACAGCCATGAACACTGAAGCTTTCTTT. It yields the protein CATWTAMNTEAFF.

The CDR3 loop reads CASSLRTVYQETQYF. The CDR3 nucleotides read TGTGCCAGCAGTTTGAGAACAGTTTACCAAGAGACCCAGTACTTC. The rearrangement joins TRBV6-6 to TRBJ2-5; D ambiguous. The germline gives CDR1 MNHNY, CDR2 SVGAGI (reference sequence). The CDR3 sequence is 15 residues long. Trimming removed 4 bases at V and 0 bases at J, with 12 bases between.

The chain has TRBV5-4 and TRBJ1-4; 8 nucleotides line up with TRBD1. Losses at the gene ends were 4 bases for V and 4 bases for J; bases not matched to a gene: 6. The CDR3 has 15 residues. Germline V gene data show CDR1 as SGHNT and CDR2 as YYREEE (reference sequence). This chain's CDR3 is CASSQGQGGNEKLFF. The CDR3 bases are TGTGCCAGCAGCCAAGGACAGGGAGGTAATGAAAAACTGTTTTTT. The whole variable domain, filled in from reference TRBV5-4 and TRBJ1-4, reads ETGVTQSPTHLIKTRGQQVTLRCSSQSGHNTVSWYQQALGQGPQFIFQYYREEENGRGNFPPRFSGLQFPNYSSELNVNALELDDSALYLCASSQGQGGNEKLFFGSGTQLSVL.

This clone appeared once. The genes are TRBV21-1 and TRBJ1-1; TRBD1 was called by the table and not checked on the DNA. TRBV21-1 represents a pseudogene. CDR3 length equals 15 residues. CDR3 protein: CASSKVQGIGTEAFF. CDR3 DNA: TGTGCCAGCAGCAAAGTTCAGGGAATAGGCACTGAAGCTTTCTTT.

The rearrangement joins TRBV6-5 to TRBJ1-6; 7 bases match TRBD1. The CDR3 sequence is 15 residues long. The J segment lost 7 bases and the V segment lost 7 bases, leaving 10 bases of the junction unmatched. The V gene's germline CDR1 is MNHEY and CDR2 SVGAGI. The CDR3 DNA reads TGTGCCAGCACCACTTCGCAGGGGGGCAATTCACCCCTCCACTTT. Residues: CASTTSQGGNSPLHF.

Only one count was recorded for this clone. This sequence joins TRBV5-5 and TRBJ1-6, with D unresolved. V gave up 3 bases and J gave up 7 bases, with 8 bases separating them. This CDR3 is built from 13 residues. Germline V gene data show CDR1 as SGHKS and CDR2 as YYEKEE (reference sequence). CDR3 sequence (DNA): TGTGCCAGCAGCTCCTATACGAATTCACCCCTCCACTTT. It yields the protein CASSSYTNSPLHF.

In its sample, this clone was seen a few times. V usage is TRBV18 and J usage is TRBJ1-1; D perhaps matches TRBD1 (6 bases). This CDR3 region has 16 residues. Trimming took off 5 bases at V and 4 bases at J, with 20 bases between the two ends. Germline assignment: CDR1 KGHSH and CDR2 LQKENI. The chain's CDR3 is CASSSAGGGKGTEAFF. The CDR3 coding sequence is TGTGCCAGCTCATCGGCGGGGGGCGGTAAGGGCACTGAAGCTTTCTTT.

The chain employs TRBV21-1 and TRBJ1-6; no DNA check was done on the table's D call, TRBD1. TRBV21-1 is a listed pseudogene. The CDR3 runs to 17 residues. CDR3 protein: CASSKGDRGNYNSPLHF. CDR3 DNA: TGTGCCAGCAGCAAAGGGGACAGGGGAAATTATAATTCACCCCTCCACTTT.

The genes are TRBV28 and TRBJ2-4; D possibly corresponds to TRBD2 (5 bases). CDR3 size: 13 residues. The V and J ends lost 5 bases and 0 bases respectively, with 5 bases between them. CDR1 MDHEN and CDR2 SYDVKM come from the germline V gene. In DNA form, the CDR3 reads TGTGCCAGCAGTGGACTAGCCAAAAACATTCAGTACTTC. This sequence encodes CASSGLAKNIQYF.

The chain couples TRBV19 to TRBJ2-7; D call uncertain. The germline V gene encodes CDR1 LNHDA and CDR2 SQIVND (reference sequence). V lost 6 bases and J 7 bases, leaving 22 bases between the germline ends. The CDR3 consists of 15 residues. This chain's CDR3 is CASSSVIDVVGEQYF. CDR3 bases: TGTGCCAGTAGCTCAGTGATCGACGTAGTCGGGGAGCAGTACTTC.

This clone was recorded a few times. This CDR3 is also generated by other DNA sequences in the sample. This chain joins TRBV25-1 and TRBJ1-6; unclear D gene. Trimming stripped 3 bases from V and 13 bases from J, with 19 bases between. The germline V gene encodes CDR1 MGHDK and CDR2 SYGVNS. This CDR3 is built from 15 residues. Here the CDR3 DNA reads TGTGCCAGCAGTGAGACATCGGGGTCCCGTTCCCCCCTCCACTTT. Translation gives CASSETSGSRSPLHF.

Concerning this clone: Within the sample, other DNA sequences also encode this same CDR3. The chain recombines TRBV27 with TRBJ2-5; no reliable D call. Germline CDR1 MNHEY, CDR2 SMNVEV (reference sequence). Trimming stripped 5 bases from V and 5 bases from J, with 9 bases between. The CDR3 covers 12 residues. In DNA form, the CDR3 reads TGTGCCAGCAGTGAGACTGGGGAGACCCAGTACTTC. Translating gives CASSETGETQYF.

This clone was picked up one time. The chain is built from TRBV6-6 and TRBJ2-7; no clear D. Deletions cut 0 bases from V and 4 bases from J, with 10 bases between. CDR3 size: 14 residues. CDR1 is MNHNY and CDR2 is SVGAGI in the germline V gene (reference sequence). This CDR3 reads CASSYSNTQYEQYF. The CDR3 DNA is TGTGCCAGCAGTTACTCGAACACGCAGTACGAGCAGTACTTC.

This chain connects TRBV27 to TRBJ2-5, with 11 nucleotides matching TRBD1. Germline CDR1 and CDR2: MNHEY and SMNVEV (reference sequence). After removal of 0 bases from V and 4 bases from J, the junction contained 10 bases not matched to a gene. The CDR3 spans 18 residues. CDR3 region: CASSLSDRGRPSGETQYF. CDR3 bases: TGTGCCAGCAGTTTATCGGACAGGGGGCGTCCATCTGGAGAGACCCAGTACTTC.

This chain links TRBV19 with TRBJ1-4; weak D call: TRBD1 (5 bases). The CDR3 has 15 residues. Germline CDR1 LNHDA, CDR2 SQIVND (reference sequence). V was pared by 6 bases and J by 5 bases, with 16 bases between. CDR3 protein: CASRSVDSQNEKLFF. Here the CDR3 DNA reads TGTGCCAGTAGGTCCGTCGACAGTCAGAATGAAAAACTGTTTTTT.

This clone is categorized as medium-sized. The chain carries TRBV14 and TRBJ2-7; 11 bases are shared with TRBD2. The germline CDR1 and CDR2 sequences are SGHDN and FVKESK. The CDR3 loop spans 15 amino acids. V was pared by 3 bases and J by 4 bases, with 5 bases of the junction left unmatched. The CDR3 DNA reads as TGTGCCAGCAGCCAGCCTAGCGGGGGGTATTACGAGCAGTACTTC. This encodes CASSQPSGGYYEQYF.

The gene calls are TRBV10-3 and TRBJ1-2; 9 nucleotides line up with TRBD1. Germline V lookup: CDR1 ENHRY, CDR2 SYGVKD. The CDR3 has 13 amino acids. V lost 6 bases, J lost 6 bases, and 5 bases stayed unmatched. DNA for the CDR3: TGTGCCATCAGCCCGGGACAGGGTGATGGCTACACCTTC. It is translated as CAISPGQGDGYTF.

CDR3 bases: TGTGCCAGCAGCGCTATGACAGGGGAGGATGGCCAAGAGACCCAGTACTTC. Its protein is CASSAMTGEDGQETQYF. The chain couples TRBV9 to TRBJ2-5; 8 nucleotides line up with TRBD1. Per germline, CDR1 SGDLS and CDR2 YYNGEE. V shed 3 bases, J shed 1 base, and the junction held 11 bases outside the gene matches. This CDR3 has 17 amino acids.

V is TRBV6-1 and J is TRBJ1-6; 7 bases match TRBD1. The junction had 9 bases not matched to a gene; V was cut back by 7 bases and J by 9 bases. This CDR3 comprises 14 residues. The germline V gene encodes CDR1 MNHNS and CDR2 SASEGT. The CDR3 spells CASTGGGYGSPLHF. The CDR3 DNA is TGTGCCAGCACCGGAGGGGGCTACGGTTCACCCCTCCACTTT.

This clone has a handful of counts. This rearrangement joins TRBV7-9 to TRBJ2-5, with a possible D match to TRBD2 (5 bases). The germline gives CDR1 SEHNR, CDR2 FQNEAQ (reference sequence). Trimming took 1 base from V and 5 from J, leaving 11 bases between them. The CDR3 covers 14 residues. The CDR3 region is CASSLVRDLETQYF. As DNA, the CDR3 is TGTGCCAGCAGCTTAGTACGGGATCTGGAGACCCAGTACTTC.

V and J are TRBV5-1 and TRBJ2-5, with D possibly TRBD2 on 5 matching bases. The CDR3 is 13 residues long. Trimming cost V 5 bases and J 9 bases, with 17 bases left between them. Germline values: CDR1 SGHRS, CDR2 YFSETQ. CDR3 sequence: CASSQQPHGAQYF. The CDR3 bases are TGCGCCAGCAGTCAACAGCCGCACGGGGCCCAGTACTTC.

In its sample, this clone was seen once. The chain joins TRBV6-5 to TRBJ1-2; the D gene is possibly TRBD1 (5 bases). Trimming pared 4 bases from V and 3 bases from J, leaving 15 bases between. From germline, CDR1 is MNHEY and CDR2 SVGAGI. The CDR3 runs to 15 residues. The chain's CDR3 is CASSLGGRGDYGYTF. The CDR3 nucleotides read TGTGCCAGCAGTTTAGGCGGGAGGGGAGACTATGGCTACACCTTC.

The rearrangement uses TRBV10-3 and TRBJ1-4; the match to TRBD1 covers 8 bases. The trim removed 2 bases at V and 7 bases at J, leaving 9 bases unmatched. There are 16 residues in the CDR3. Germline assignment: CDR1 ENHRY and CDR2 SYGVKD. CDR3 DNA sequence: TGTGCCATCAGTGAGCCGGCATACAGGGGGGGTGAAAAACTGTTTTTT. It codes for CAISEPAYRGGEKLFF.

This clone was recorded a few times. This likely came from a read error, as a far larger clone is one base away. This chain links TRBV5-1 with TRBJ2-5, with 8 nucleotides matching TRBD1. The germline V gene encodes CDR1 SGHRS and CDR2 YFSETQ. V lost 3 bases to trimming and J lost 4 bases; unmatched junction nucleotides: 11. This CDR3 is built from 16 residues. In nucleotides, the CDR3 is TGCGCCAGCAGCTCGAGTACAGGGGGGCTTCTAGAGACCCAGTACTTC. Translating gives CASSSSTGGLLETQYF. Filled out from reference TRBV5-1 and TRBJ2-5, the complete variable domain reads KAGVTQTPRYLIKTRGQQVTLSCSPISGHRSVSWYQQTPGQGLQFLFEYFSETQRNKGNFPGRFSGRQFSNSRSEMNVSTLELGDSALYLCASSSSTGGLLETQYFGPGTRLLVL.

This clone was seen more than once but under ten times. The genes are TRBV6-6 and TRBJ2-7; 8 bases agree with TRBD1. The CDR3 totals 14 residues. Trimming removed 6 bases from V and 6 bases from J; junction bases left unmatched: 10. Germline CDR1 and CDR2: MNHNY and SVGAGI (reference sequence). DNA of the CDR3: TGTGCCAGCAGCCGTACAGGGGGATCCGGCGAGCAGTACTTC. The encoded protein is CASSRTGGSGEQYF.